This is a list of T cell receptor beta chains from one sample in a study of CD8 T cells in ankylosing spondylitis. TCRdb called the 5' RACE reads again in MiXCR, with one record for every CDR3 protein. Among approximately 300,000 distinct CDR3 sequences listed, around 20% were seen once. Input material: blood, either unsorted or a sorted T cell fraction (not recorded which). The receptors derive from a female donor with ankylosing spondylitis or in good health (not recorded which). Each CDR3 is given with its conserved first and last residue. The order of the fields is clone size, V gene, J gene, D gene, CDR3 protein, CDR3 DNA. A D gene is named only where the DNA matches it firmly. Part of the rows lack a size; the others show once, few, many or a class for expanded clones.

-	TRBV6-2/TRBV6-3	TRBJ2-1	TRBD2	CASSPRLAVSYNEQFF	TGTGCCAGCAGCCCTCGACTAGCGGTCTCCTACAATGAGCAGTTCTTC
-	TRBV12-3/TRBV12-4	TRBJ2-2	-	CASSPLAGANGELFF	TGTGCCAGCAGTCCCCTTGCTGGGGCAAACGGGGAGCTGTTTTTT
-	TRBV30	TRBJ2-1	-	CAWARYEQFF	TGTGCCTGGGCCCGGTATGAGCAGTTCTTC
-	TRBV10-3	TRBJ2-1	-	CAISEMGGLRNEQFF	TGTGCCATCAGTGAAATGGGGGGGCTGCGCAATGAGCAGTTCTTC
-	TRBV7-8	TRBJ2-1	TRBD2	CASSYRLAGYNEQFF	TGTGCCAGCAGCTACAGACTAGCGGGGTACAATGAGCAGTTCTTC
-	TRBV20-1	TRBJ2-7	-	CSATRDSLSYEQYF	TGCAGTGCTACCCGAGACAGCCTCTCCTACGAGCAGTACTTC
-	TRBV5-1	TRBJ2-7	-	CASKRRDTASYEQYF	TGCGCCAGCAAGAGACGGGACACGGCTTCCTACGAGCAGTACTTC
many	TRBV5-1	TRBJ1-1	-	CASSLSADTEAFF	TGCGCCAGCAGCTTGTCCGCGGACACTGAAGCTTTCTTT
few	TRBV20-1	TRBJ1-2	-	CSAARGRDYGYTF	TGCAGTGCCGCAAGGGGCAGGGACTATGGCTACACCTTC
-	TRBV6-5	TRBJ1-1	-	CASSHHREAFF	TGTGCCAGCAGCCATCACCGTGAAGCTTTCTTT
once	TRBV28	TRBJ2-1	-	CASSSTANEQFF	TGTGCCAGCAGTTCGACCGCCAATGAGCAGTTCTTC
few	TRBV7-9	TRBJ2-3	TRBD2	CASSFSGTSTDTQYF	TGTGCCAGCAGCTTTAGCGGGACTAGCACAGATACGCAGTATTTT
-	TRBV7-2	TRBJ2-1	-	CASSLERAEWEQFF	TGTGCCAGCAGCTTAGAAAGGGCGGAATGGGAGCAGTTCTTC
few	TRBV12-3/TRBV12-4	TRBJ1-1	-	CASSSYYSTGYTEAFF	TGTGCCAGCAGTTCCTATTACTCGACGGGCTACACTGAAGCTTTCTTT
-	TRBV20-1	TRBJ2-5	-	CSAFRRGPSGQSQETQYF	TGCAGTGCTTTTCGGAGGGGGCCTAGCGGACAATCCCAAGAGACCCAGTACTTC
-	TRBV2	TRBJ2-1	TRBD2	CASSERSGRVNEQFF	TGTGCCAGCAGTGAACGGAGCGGGAGGGTTAATGAGCAGTTCTTC
few	TRBV30	TRBJ2-7	TRBD2	CAPIQRTSGSEQYF	TGTGCCCCCATTCAGCGGACTAGCGGGAGCGAGCAGTACTTC
few	TRBV28	TRBJ2-7	-	CASRANHEQYF	TGTGCCAGCAGGGCTAACCACGAGCAGTACTTC
-	TRBV9	TRBJ2-2	TRBD2	CASTRGGGSRPGELFF	TGTGCCAGCACGCGGGGAGGCGGGAGTCGGCCCGGGGAGCTGTTTTTT
few	TRBV20-1	TRBJ2-3	-	CSAPMPGTGTDTQYF	TGCAGTGCTCCCATGCCGGGAACCGGCACAGATACGCAGTATTTT
many	TRBV9	TRBJ2-7	TRBD2	CASSPGVAGVYEQYF	TGTGCCAGCAGCCCGGGAGTAGCGGGAGTCTACGAGCAGTACTTC
few	TRBV29-1	TRBJ2-3	-	CSVRQGEKTDTQYF	TGCAGCGTCCGCCAAGGAGAAAAGACAGATACGCAGTATTTT
few	TRBV4-3	TRBJ1-2	-	CASSQAGFRSGYGYTF	TGCGCCAGCAGCCAAGCAGGCTTCCGTTCCGGCTATGGCTACACCTTC
-	TRBV9	TRBJ2-1	TRBD2	CASSIRLAGAGEQFF	TGTGCCAGCAGCATACGACTAGCGGGAGCGGGTGAGCAGTTCTTC
few	TRBV28	TRBJ2-5	TRBD2	CASSPSRGSGYQETQYF	TGTGCCAGCAGTCCATCACGGGGTAGCGGGTACCAAGAGACCCAGTACTTC
-	TRBV20-1	TRBJ2-3	-	CSARGAINTQYF	TGCAGTGCTCGGGGGGCGATAAATACGCAGTATTTT
-	TRBV6-1	TRBJ2-3	TRBD2	CASSKRLAVLSTDTQYF	TGTGCCAGCAGTAAAAGACTAGCGGTATTAAGCACAGATACGCAGTATTTT
-	TRBV18	TRBJ1-5	TRBD1	CASSPPGQGSQPQHF	TGTGCCAGCTCTCCGCCGGGACAGGGTTCGCAGCCCCAGCATTTT
once	TRBV9	TRBJ2-1	-	CASSVAEGRSSYNEQFF	TGTGCCAGCAGCGTAGCCGAGGGACGGTCCTCCTACAATGAGCAGTTCTTC
many	TRBV7-2	TRBJ2-1	TRBD1	CASSSALQGRNEQFF	TGTGCCAGCAGCTCAGCTCTACAGGGGCGCAATGAGCAGTTCTTC
-	TRBV20-1	TRBJ2-7	TRBD1	CSARDWTGGSYEQYF	TGCAGTGCTAGAGATTGGACAGGGGGATCCTACGAGCAGTACTTC
many	TRBV29-1	TRBJ1-5	-	CSVGEDPNQPQHF	TGCAGCGTTGGGGAGGACCCAAATCAGCCCCAGCATTTT
-	TRBV28	TRBJ2-7	TRBD2	CASSLGGRRYYEQYF	TGTGCCAGCAGTTTGGGCGGGAGAAGATACTACGAGCAGTACTTC
many	TRBV5-1	TRBJ2-7	-	CASSLAVTAYEQYF	TGCGCCAGCAGCTTGGCTGTTACAGCCTACGAGCAGTACTTC
-	TRBV7-2	TRBJ1-1	-	CASSLVKGTEAFF	TGTGCCAGCAGCTTAGTAAAGGGCACTGAAGCTTTCTTT
-	TRBV7-3	TRBJ2-7	-	CASSQYSSYEQYF	TGTGCCAGCAGCCAATACAGCTCCTACGAGCAGTACTTC
-	TRBV5-1	TRBJ2-5	-	CASRTIIGGRETQYF	TGCGCCAGCAGGACCATTATAGGGGGGCGAGAGACCCAGTACTTC
few	TRBV19	TRBJ1-1	-	CASMRVYTEAFF	TGTGCCAGTATGAGGGTGTACACTGAAGCTTTCTTT
many	TRBV7-9	TRBJ1-2	-	CASSLTVGLPGGGYTF	TGTGCCAGCAGCCTAACAGTGGGGCTTCCTGGCGGTGGCTACACCTTC
-	TRBV20-1	TRBJ2-7	TRBD2	CSAAIPGLAGRYEQYF	TGCAGTGCTGCGATACCCGGACTAGCGGGCAGATACGAGCAGTACTTC
-	TRBV11-2	TRBJ1-5	TRBD1	CASSRLTGNNQPQHF	TGTGCCAGCAGCCGCCTGACAGGGAACAATCAGCCCCAGCATTTT
many	TRBV7-9	TRBJ2-7	TRBD2	CASSQNRAGIERDEQYF	TGTGCCAGCAGCCAAAATCGAGCGGGAATAGAACGGGACGAGCAGTACTTC
many	TRBV11-1	TRBJ2-1	-	CASSLDPSYNEQFF	TGTGCCAGCAGCCTTGACCCTTCCTACAATGAGCAGTTCTTC
-	TRBV15	TRBJ2-5	-	CATSLGADFQETQYF	TGTGCCACCAGCCTGGGGGCAGACTTCCAAGAGACCCAGTACTTC
few	TRBV9	TRBJ2-1	TRBD2	CASSVEGTSGRALDEQFF	TGTGCCAGCAGCGTAGAAGGCACTAGCGGGAGGGCCTTGGATGAGCAGTTCTTC
few	TRBV2	TRBJ2-7	-	CASRLGGRSSYEQYF	TGTGCCAGCAGGCTTGGGGGGAGGAGCTCCTACGAGCAGTACTTC
-	TRBV6-6	TRBJ2-7	-	CASRRQEGEQYF	TGTGCCAGCAGGCGACAGGAGGGCGAGCAGTACTTC
-	TRBV6-5	TRBJ1-2	TRBD1	CASSSTGGAGTGYTF	TGTGCCAGCAGTTCCACAGGGGGCGCAGGAACTGGCTACACCTTC
few	TRBV6-2/TRBV6-3	TRBJ1-4	-	CASSRTGILFF	TGTGCCAGCAGCAGAACCGGGATACTGTTTTTT